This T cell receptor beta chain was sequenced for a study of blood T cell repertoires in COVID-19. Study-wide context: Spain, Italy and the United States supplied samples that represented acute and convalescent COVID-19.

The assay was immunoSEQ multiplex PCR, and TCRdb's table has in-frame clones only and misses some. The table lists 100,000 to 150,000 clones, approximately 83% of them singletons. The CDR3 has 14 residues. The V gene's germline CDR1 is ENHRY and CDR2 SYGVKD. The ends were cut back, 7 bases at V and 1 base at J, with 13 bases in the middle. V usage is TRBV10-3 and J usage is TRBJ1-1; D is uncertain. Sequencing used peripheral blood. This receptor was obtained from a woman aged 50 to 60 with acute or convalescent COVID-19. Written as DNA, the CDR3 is TGTGCCATCACGGAAAGAGGAGGGAACACTGAAGCTTTCTTT. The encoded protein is CAITERGGNTEAFF.